Listed below are T cell receptor beta chains from one sample, sequenced in a study of shared clonotypes between healthy human individuals. Clones were sequenced by immunoSEQ multiplex PCR, and TCRdb holds only the in-frame ones, with some missing. The table records about 1.5 million clones, approximately 98% of them present only once. The sequencing input was naive CD4+ T cells sorted from blood. These TCRs come from a man aged 25 to 45 in good health. Each CDR3 is given with its conserved first and last residue. The D gene is left open where the match is weak. A clone size is listed for some rows: how often the clone was seen (once, few, many), or a class if it is expanded.

v_gene: TRBV9; j_gene: TRBJ2-4; abundance: -; d_gene: TRBD2; CDR3aa: CASSVGPSGGIDNIQYF; CDR3nt: TGTGCCAGCAGCGTAGGCCCTAGCGGGGGGATAGATAACATTCAGTACTTC
v_gene: TRBV7-2; j_gene: TRBJ2-3; abundance: -; d_gene: -; CDR3aa: CASSFGITDTQYF; CDR3nt: TGTGCCAGCAGCTTTGGCATCACAGATACGCAGTATTTT
v_gene: TRBV7-2; j_gene: TRBJ1-2; abundance: -; d_gene: -; CDR3aa: CASSAQGLLGYGYTF; CDR3nt: TGTGCCAGCAGCGCACAGGGTCTATTGGGCTATGGCTACACCTTC
v_gene: TRBV2; j_gene: TRBJ2-7; abundance: -; d_gene: -; CDR3aa: CASSEALLYEQYF; CDR3nt: TGTGCCAGCAGTGAAGCGCTTCTCTACGAGCAGTACTTC
v_gene: TRBV5-1; j_gene: TRBJ1-3; abundance: -; d_gene: -; CDR3aa: CASSLVAGELFGNTIYF; CDR3nt: TGCGCCAGCAGCTTGGTGGCAGGGGAATTGTTCGGAAACACCATATATTTT
v_gene: TRBV11-3; j_gene: TRBJ1-5; abundance: -; d_gene: -; CDR3aa: CASSREVSRLNQPQHF; CDR3nt: TGTGCCAGCAGCCGGGAGGTATCCCGCCTCAATCAGCCCCAGCATTTT
v_gene: TRBV27; j_gene: TRBJ2-1; abundance: -; d_gene: TRBD2; CDR3aa: CASSLLRLAGNEQFF; CDR3nt: TGTGCCAGCAGTTTACTCCGACTAGCAGGCAATGAGCAGTTCTTC
v_gene: TRBV16; j_gene: TRBJ1-3; abundance: -; d_gene: TRBD1; CDR3aa: CASSQSGGLGNTIYF; CDR3nt: TGTGCCAGCAGCCAATCAGGGGGCCTTGGAAACACCATATATTTT
v_gene: TRBV2; j_gene: TRBJ2-7; abundance: -; d_gene: -; CDR3aa: CASIMGYEQYF; CDR3nt: TGTGCCAGCATCATGGGCTACGAGCAGTACTTC
v_gene: TRBV19; j_gene: TRBJ1-3; abundance: -; d_gene: -; CDR3aa: CASSGLSSGNTIYF; CDR3nt: TGTGCCAGTAGTGGCCTCAGCTCTGGAAACACCATATATTTT
v_gene: TRBV5-4; j_gene: TRBJ2-1; abundance: -; d_gene: TRBD2; CDR3aa: CASSGGTSGRYEQFF; CDR3nt: TGTGCCAGCAGCGGCGGAACTAGCGGCCGTTATGAGCAGTTCTTC
v_gene: TRBV7-2; j_gene: TRBJ2-5; abundance: once; d_gene: -; CDR3aa: CASSLESWGAQYF; CDR3nt: TGTGCCAGCAGCTTAGAATCTTGGGGGGCCCAGTACTTC
v_gene: TRBV6-5; j_gene: TRBJ2-7; abundance: -; d_gene: -; CDR3aa: CASSYLPSLEQYF; CDR3nt: TGTGCCAGCAGTTACCTCCCCTCCCTCGAGCAGTACTTC
v_gene: TRBV18; j_gene: TRBJ1-2; abundance: -; d_gene: -; CDR3aa: CASSQPNRRDGYTF; CDR3nt: TGTGCCAGCTCACAACCCAACAGGAGGGATGGCTACACCTTC
v_gene: TRBV7-9; j_gene: TRBJ2-2; abundance: -; d_gene: -; CDR3aa: CASSLAGDTGELFF; CDR3nt: TGTGCCAGCAGCTTAGCAGGCGACACCGGGGAGCTGTTTTTT
v_gene: TRBV18; j_gene: TRBJ2-3; abundance: -; d_gene: -; CDR3aa: CASSTVDSTDTQYF; CDR3nt: TGTGCCAGCTCAACCGTAGACAGCACAGATACGCAGTATTTT
v_gene: TRBV5-5; j_gene: TRBJ1-2; abundance: -; d_gene: -; CDR3aa: CASSLRTGYGYTF; CDR3nt: TGTGCCAGCAGCCTGAGGACGGGCTATGGCTACACCTTC
v_gene: TRBV29-1; j_gene: TRBJ1-2; abundance: -; d_gene: -; CDR3aa: CSVDGAGNYGYTF; CDR3nt: TGCAGCGTTGACGGGGCCGGCAACTATGGCTACACCTTC
v_gene: TRBV30; j_gene: TRBJ1-1; abundance: -; d_gene: -; CDR3aa: CAWRITNTEAFF; CDR3nt: TGTGCCTGGAGAATCACGAACACTGAAGCTTTCTTT
v_gene: TRBV5-1; j_gene: TRBJ1-1; abundance: -; d_gene: -; CDR3aa: CASSLGGPMTTEAFF; CDR3nt: TGCGCCAGCAGCTTGGGGGGACCTATGACCACTGAAGCTTTCTTT
v_gene: TRBV19; j_gene: TRBJ2-7; abundance: -; d_gene: TRBD1; CDR3aa: CASSRDRDRYEQYF; CDR3nt: TGTGCCAGTAGCCGGGACAGGGATCGCTACGAGCAGTACTTC
v_gene: TRBV6-5; j_gene: TRBJ2-1; abundance: -; d_gene: TRBD2; CDR3aa: CASSYGGRANEQFF; CDR3nt: TGTGCCAGCAGTTATGGCGGGAGGGCCAATGAGCAGTTCTTC
v_gene: TRBV5-4; j_gene: TRBJ2-3; abundance: -; d_gene: -; CDR3aa: CASSGRQDPHTQYF; CDR3nt: TGTGCCAGCAGCGGAAGACAGGATCCTCATACGCAGTATTTT
v_gene: TRBV7-9; j_gene: TRBJ2-1; abundance: once; d_gene: -; CDR3aa: CASSLGQESNEQFF; CDR3nt: TGTGCCAGCAGCTTAGGACAGGAGAGCAATGAGCAGTTCTTC
v_gene: TRBV13; j_gene: TRBJ2-4; abundance: -; d_gene: -; CDR3aa: CASSLSQAKNIQYF; CDR3nt: TGTGCCAGCAGCTTATCGCAAGCCAAAAACATTCAGTACTTC
v_gene: TRBV5-1; j_gene: TRBJ2-5; abundance: -; d_gene: -; CDR3aa: CASSLVPGGEETQYF; CDR3nt: TGCGCCAGCAGCTTGGTCCCCGGAGGGGAAGAGACCCAGTACTTC
v_gene: TRBV11-1; j_gene: TRBJ2-5; abundance: -; d_gene: TRBD2; CDR3aa: CASSQRTSRYQETQYF; CDR3nt: TGTGCCAGCAGCCAGCGGACTAGCAGATACCAAGAGACCCAGTACTTC
v_gene: TRBV9; j_gene: TRBJ2-3; abundance: -; d_gene: TRBD2; CDR3aa: CASSVAAGGADTQYF; CDR3nt: TGTGCCAGCAGCGTCGCAGCGGGAGGGGCCGATACGCAGTATTTT
v_gene: TRBV19; j_gene: TRBJ2-7; abundance: -; d_gene: TRBD1; CDR3aa: CATRPGQGGSGYEQYF; CDR3nt: TGTGCCACGCGTCCGGGACAGGGGGGCTCTGGATACGAGCAGTACTTC
v_gene: TRBV4-1; j_gene: TRBJ2-7; abundance: -; d_gene: TRBD2; CDR3aa: CASSQEGLAGVKEQYF; CDR3nt: TGCGCCAGCAGCCAAGAAGGACTAGCGGGAGTGAAGGAGCAGTACTTC
v_gene: TRBV18; j_gene: TRBJ1-4; abundance: -; d_gene: -; CDR3aa: CASSTTSLWGTNEKLFF; CDR3nt: TGTGCCAGCTCAACCACTTCTCTCTGGGGGACTAATGAAAAACTGTTTTTT
v_gene: TRBV30; j_gene: TRBJ2-7; abundance: -; d_gene: TRBD2; CDR3aa: CAWSLRGLAGGARTYEQYF; CDR3nt: TGTGCCTGGAGTCTAAGGGGACTAGCGGGAGGAGCCCGGACCTACGAGCAGTACTTC
v_gene: TRBV6-6; j_gene: TRBJ2-7; abundance: once; d_gene: -; CDR3aa: CASSYGRFYEQYF; CDR3nt: TGTGCCAGCAGTTATGGAAGGTTCTACGAGCAGTACTTC
v_gene: TRBV5-4; j_gene: TRBJ1-4; abundance: -; d_gene: TRBD1; CDR3aa: CASSLQGPNEKLFF; CDR3nt: TGTGCCAGCAGCTTACAGGGGCCTAATGAAAAACTGTTTTTT
v_gene: TRBV7-9; j_gene: TRBJ1-4; abundance: -; d_gene: -; CDR3aa: CASSLGGAVKLFF; CDR3nt: TGTGCCAGCAGCTTAGGTGGGGCGGTAAAACTGTTTTTT
v_gene: TRBV2; j_gene: TRBJ2-2; abundance: -; d_gene: -; CDR3aa: CASRLAVTATGELFF; CDR3nt: TGTGCCAGCAGATTAGCCGTGACAGCGACCGGGGAGCTGTTTTTT
v_gene: TRBV7-9; j_gene: TRBJ2-5; abundance: -; d_gene: TRBD2; CDR3aa: CASSLLGGWAGGYQETQYF; CDR3nt: TGTGCCAGCAGCTTATTGGGTGGATGGGCGGGAGGCTACCAAGAGACCCAGTACTTC
v_gene: TRBV28; j_gene: TRBJ2-7; abundance: -; d_gene: -; CDR3aa: CASSSSYEQYF; CDR3nt: TGTGCCAGCAGTTCATCCTACGAGCAGTACTTC
v_gene: TRBV29-1; j_gene: TRBJ2-2; abundance: -; d_gene: TRBD2; CDR3aa: CSVRAGGYTGELFF; CDR3nt: TGCAGCGTTCGAGCGGGGGGTTATACCGGGGAGCTGTTTTTT
v_gene: TRBV10-1; j_gene: TRBJ2-5; abundance: once; d_gene: TRBD1; CDR3aa: CASLQGLPRETQYF; CDR3nt: TGCGCCAGCCTACAGGGGCTACCACGGGAGACCCAGTACTTC
v_gene: TRBV10-3; j_gene: TRBJ2-5; abundance: once; d_gene: -; CDR3aa: CATTGLAGPQETQYF; CDR3nt: TGTGCCACGACCGGTTTGGCGGGACCTCAAGAGACCCAGTACTTC
v_gene: TRBV18; j_gene: TRBJ1-5; abundance: -; d_gene: -; CDR3aa: CASSPQLRDQPQHF; CDR3nt: TGTGCCAGCTCACCTCAACTAAGGGATCAGCCCCAGCATTTT
v_gene: TRBV15; j_gene: TRBJ2-3; abundance: -; d_gene: TRBD2; CDR3aa: CATRGAGGLTADTQYF; CDR3nt: TGTGCCACCAGGGGGGCGGGAGGGTTAACCGCAGATACGCAGTATTTT
v_gene: TRBV18; j_gene: TRBJ1-5; abundance: -; d_gene: -; CDR3aa: CASSPTGFNQPQHF; CDR3nt: TGTGCCAGCTCACCAACAGGGTTCAATCAGCCCCAGCATTTT
v_gene: TRBV14; j_gene: TRBJ2-5; abundance: -; d_gene: -; CDR3aa: CASSQDRGLGETQYF; CDR3nt: TGTGCCAGCAGCCAAGACAGGGGACTCGGAGAGACCCAGTACTTC
v_gene: TRBV15; j_gene: TRBJ2-7; abundance: once; d_gene: -; CDR3aa: CATSRDRYEQYF; CDR3nt: TGTGCCACCAGCAGAGACAGGTACGAGCAGTACTTC
v_gene: TRBV10-2; j_gene: TRBJ2-7; abundance: once; d_gene: -; CDR3aa: CASTSSSYEQYF; CDR3nt: TGCGCCAGCACTAGCAGCTCCTACGAGCAGTACTTC
v_gene: TRBV5-4; j_gene: TRBJ2-5; abundance: -; d_gene: TRBD2; CDR3aa: CAIQPASGLAEVRETQYF; CDR3nt: TGTGCCATACAACCGGCGTCCGGGCTAGCGGAAGTCCGAGAGACCCAGTACTTC
v_gene: TRBV27; j_gene: TRBJ2-1; abundance: -; d_gene: TRBD2; CDR3aa: CASSLTSGSYNEQFF; CDR3nt: TGTGCCAGCAGTTTGACTAGCGGGAGCTACAATGAGCAGTTCTTC
v_gene: TRBV5-6; j_gene: TRBJ2-7; abundance: -; d_gene: -; CDR3aa: CASSPNGVGYEQYF; CDR3nt: TGTGCCAGCAGCCCGAACGGGGTGGGGTACGAGCAGTACTTC